Listed below are T cell receptor beta chains from one sample, sequenced in a study of molecular identifiers for immune sequencing clone quantification. TCRdb re-called the PCR reads with MiXCR, one entry per CDR3 protein. The table shows 50,000 to 65,000 distinct CDR3 sequences, with approximately 25% occurring only once. Sequencing was performed on naive CD8+ T cells from blood, with Jurkat cell RNA spiked in. These TCRs come from a human donor in good health. Some libraries in this study had Jurkat cell RNA spiked in. The CDR3 runs from the conserved cysteine through the conserved F or W. D genes are given only for firm matches. Clone size is stated in some rows and not others, as once, few, many or a class when expanded.

TRBJ2-2	TRBV12-3/TRBV12-4	.	.	CASSSGTPNTGELFF	TGTGCCAGCAGTTCCGGGACTCCTAACACCGGGGAGCTGTTTTTT
TRBJ1-4	TRBV10-3	.	many	CAISDAGNEKLFF	TGTGCCATCAGTGATGCCGGGAATGAAAAACTGTTTTTT
TRBJ2-7	TRBV21-1	.	many	CASSSGTGGYEQYF	TGTGCCAGCAGCTCCGGGACCGGGGGCTATGAGCAGTACTTC
TRBJ1-5	TRBV19	.	.	CASSFNMEPQHF	TGTGCCAGTAGTTTCAACATGGAGCCCCAGCATTTT
TRBJ2-7	TRBV28	TRBD2	many	CASKGLAERDEQYF	TGTGCCAGCAAGGGACTAGCTGAAAGAGACGAGCAGTACTTC
TRBJ1-5	TRBV6-1	.	many	CASSDIPGGNQPQHF	TGTGCCAGCAGTGATATCCCCGGGGGGAATCAGCCCCAGCATTTT
TRBJ1-5	TRBV7-9	.	many	CASSFGHNSNQPQHF	TGTGCCAGCAGCTTCGGACATAATAGCAATCAGCCCCAGCATTTT
TRBJ2-5	TRBV13	.	many	CASSLLPRQETQYF	TGTGCCAGCAGCTTACTTCCCCGCCAAGAGACCCAGTACTTC
TRBJ2-1	TRBV14	.	many	CASSQEGSLAWNEQFF	TGTGCCAGCAGCCAAGAGGGTAGCCTAGCCTGGAATGAGCAGTTCTTC
TRBJ2-7	TRBV28	TRBD2	many	CASSLYREGPYEQYF	TGTGCCAGCAGTTTATATCGGGAGGGCCCCTACGAGCAGTACTTC
TRBJ1-6	TRBV27	TRBD1	few	CASSSEGQVNSPLHF	TGTGCCAGCAGCTCTGAGGGACAGGTTAATTCACCCCTCCACTTT
TRBJ2-6	TRBV13	.	many	CASSLGPHSGANVLTF	TGTGCCAGCAGCCTGGGACCGCACTCTGGGGCCAACGTCCTGACTTTC
TRBJ2-1	TRBV7-9	.	many	CASSQDWGAGSYNEQFF	TGTGCCAGCAGCCAGGACTGGGGAGCCGGTTCCTACAATGAGCAGTTCTTC
TRBJ2-7	TRBV27	.	few	CASSLSISDRPYEQYF	TGTGCCAGCAGTTTATCGATATCGGACCGCCCCTACGAGCAGTACTTC
TRBJ1-5	TRBV6-6	.	few	CASSYSQGNIREYSNQPQHF	TGTGCCAGCAGTTACTCCCAGGGGAACATCAGGGAATATAGCAATCAGCCCCAGCATTTT
TRBJ1-4	TRBV7-6	TRBD1	many	CASSRLGQGDEKLFF	TGTGCCAGCAGCCGTCTTGGACAGGGAGATGAAAAACTGTTTTTT
TRBJ2-7	TRBV13	TRBD2	many	CASSSQRGGYEQYF	TGTGCCAGCAGCTCCCAGCGGGGGGGTTACGAGCAGTACTTC
TRBJ2-7	TRBV6-6	.	many	CASSPDTYEQYF	TGTGCCAGCAGCCCTGACACCTACGAGCAGTACTTC
TRBJ1-1	TRBV27	.	many	CASSLIVGGTEAFF	TGTGCCAGCAGTTTAATTGTGGGGGGCACTGAAGCTTTCTTT
TRBJ2-6	TRBV7-2	.	many	CASSPRPTEGSRSSGANVLTF	TGTGCCAGCAGCCCCCGTCCAACGGAGGGTAGTCGTAGCTCTGGGGCCAACGTCCTGACTTTC
TRBJ2-7	TRBV7-9	TRBD1	many	CASNPTGGGYEQYF	TGTGCCAGCAACCCTACAGGGGGCGGGTACGAGCAGTACTTC